This TCR beta chain stems from a study of T cell responses to AZD1222 COVID-19 vaccine. The CDR3 has 12 amino acids. The V gene's germline CDR1 is MGHRA and CDR2 YSYEKL. The germline V and J ends were trimmed by 0 bases and 4 bases, with 3 bases remaining between them. Whether given at about 4 or about 12 weeks, second doses were pooled. The assay was immunoSEQ multiplex PCR, and TCRdb's table has in-frame clones only and misses some. The data hold over 120,000 clones, with nearly 95% observed a single time. About this clone: Its target is not known.

Findings and limits, study-wide: Mostly white British, mostly female donors; authors suggested clonal diversity may be underestimated. Breadth and depth of Spike-specific TCRs rose after two AZD1222 doses.

The rearrangement links TRBV4-1 to TRBJ2-5; D unclear. Sample: peripheral blood, taken 28 days after the second AZD1222 dose. The receptor comes from an adult who received the AZD1222 COVID-19 vaccine. CDR3 sequence: CASSQEGETQYF. CDR3 coding DNA: TGCGCCAGCAGCCAAGAAGGAGAGACCCAGTACTTC.